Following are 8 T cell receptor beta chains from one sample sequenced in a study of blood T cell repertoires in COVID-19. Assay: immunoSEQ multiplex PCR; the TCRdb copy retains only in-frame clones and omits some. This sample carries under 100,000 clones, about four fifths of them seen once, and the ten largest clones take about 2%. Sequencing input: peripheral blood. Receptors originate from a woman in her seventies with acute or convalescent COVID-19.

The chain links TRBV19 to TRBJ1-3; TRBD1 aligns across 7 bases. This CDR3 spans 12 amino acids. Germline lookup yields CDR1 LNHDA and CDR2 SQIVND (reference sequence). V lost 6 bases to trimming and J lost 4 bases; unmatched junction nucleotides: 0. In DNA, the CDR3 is TGTGCCAGTAGGACAGGGGGAAACACCATATATTTT. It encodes CASRTGGNTIYF.

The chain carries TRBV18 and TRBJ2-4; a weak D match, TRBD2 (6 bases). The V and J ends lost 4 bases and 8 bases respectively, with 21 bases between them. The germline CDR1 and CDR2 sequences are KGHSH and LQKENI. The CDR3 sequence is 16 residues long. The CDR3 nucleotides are TGTGCCAGCTCACTATACCGCCGGGACGGCGGGGACATTCAGTACTTC. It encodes CASSLYRRDGGDIQYF.

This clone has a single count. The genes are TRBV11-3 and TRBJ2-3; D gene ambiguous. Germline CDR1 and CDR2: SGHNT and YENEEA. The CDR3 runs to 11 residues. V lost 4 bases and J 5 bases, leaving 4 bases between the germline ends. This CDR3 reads CASSYIDTQYF. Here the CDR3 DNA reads TGTGCCAGCAGCTACATAGATACGCAGTATTTT.

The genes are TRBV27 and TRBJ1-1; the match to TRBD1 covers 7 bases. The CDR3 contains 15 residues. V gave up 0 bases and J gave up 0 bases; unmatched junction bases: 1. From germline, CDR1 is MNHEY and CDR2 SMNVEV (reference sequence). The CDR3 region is CASSLSGQMNTEAFF. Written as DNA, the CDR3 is TGTGCCAGCAGTTTATCGGGACAGATGAACACTGAAGCTTTCTTT.

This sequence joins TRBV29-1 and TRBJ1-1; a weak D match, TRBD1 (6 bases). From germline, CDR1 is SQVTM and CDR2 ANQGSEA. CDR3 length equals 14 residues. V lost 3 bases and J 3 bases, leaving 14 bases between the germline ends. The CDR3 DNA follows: TGCAGCGTTGAGGGCAGGGGAAGGGACACTGAAGCTTTCTTT. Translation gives CSVEGRGRDTEAFF.

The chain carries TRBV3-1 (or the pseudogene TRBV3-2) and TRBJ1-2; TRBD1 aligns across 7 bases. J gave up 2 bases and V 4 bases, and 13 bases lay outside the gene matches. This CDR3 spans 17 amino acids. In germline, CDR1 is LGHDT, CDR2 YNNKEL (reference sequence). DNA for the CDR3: TGTGCCAGCAGCCTTCACCAGGGGGGAGGAGAAAACTATGGCTACACCTTC. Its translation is CASSLHQGGGENYGYTF.

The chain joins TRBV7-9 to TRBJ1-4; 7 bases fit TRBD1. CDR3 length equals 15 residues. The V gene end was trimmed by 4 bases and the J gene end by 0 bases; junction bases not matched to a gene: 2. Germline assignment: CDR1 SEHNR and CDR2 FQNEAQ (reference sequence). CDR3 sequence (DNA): TGTGCCAGCAGCTCCACAGGGGCAACTAATGAAAAACTGTTTTTT. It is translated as CASSSTGATNEKLFF.

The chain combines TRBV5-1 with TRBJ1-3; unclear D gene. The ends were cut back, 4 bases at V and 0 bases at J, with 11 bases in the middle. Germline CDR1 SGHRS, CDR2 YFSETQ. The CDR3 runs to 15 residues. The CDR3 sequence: CASSPGSSSGNTIYF. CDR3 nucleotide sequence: TGCGCCAGCAGCCCCGGGAGTAGCTCTGGAAACACCATATATTTT.